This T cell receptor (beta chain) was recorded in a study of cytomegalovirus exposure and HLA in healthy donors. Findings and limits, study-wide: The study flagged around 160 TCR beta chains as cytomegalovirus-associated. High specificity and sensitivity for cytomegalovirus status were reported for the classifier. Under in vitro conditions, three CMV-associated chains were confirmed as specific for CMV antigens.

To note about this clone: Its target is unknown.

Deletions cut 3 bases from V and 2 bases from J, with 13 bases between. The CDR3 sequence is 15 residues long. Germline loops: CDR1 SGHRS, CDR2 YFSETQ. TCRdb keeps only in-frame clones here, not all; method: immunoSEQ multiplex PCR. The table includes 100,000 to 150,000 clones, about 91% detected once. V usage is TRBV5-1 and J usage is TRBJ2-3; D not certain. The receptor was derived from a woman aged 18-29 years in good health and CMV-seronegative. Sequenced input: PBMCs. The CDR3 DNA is TGCGCCAGCAGCTCCCGGGTCTGGAACACAGATACGCAGTATTTT. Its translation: CASSSRVWNTDTQYF.